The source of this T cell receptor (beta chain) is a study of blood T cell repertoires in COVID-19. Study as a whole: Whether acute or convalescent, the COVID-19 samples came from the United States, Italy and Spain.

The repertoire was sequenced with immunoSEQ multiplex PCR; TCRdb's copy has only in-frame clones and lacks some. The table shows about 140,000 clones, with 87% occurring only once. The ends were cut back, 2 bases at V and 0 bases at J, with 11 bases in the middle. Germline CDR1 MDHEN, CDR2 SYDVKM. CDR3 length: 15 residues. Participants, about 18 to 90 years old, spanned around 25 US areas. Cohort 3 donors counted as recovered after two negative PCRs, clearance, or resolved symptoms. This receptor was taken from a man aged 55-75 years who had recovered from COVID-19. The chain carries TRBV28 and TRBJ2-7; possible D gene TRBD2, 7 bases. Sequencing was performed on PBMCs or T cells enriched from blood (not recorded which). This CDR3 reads CASSLRGDNSYEQYF. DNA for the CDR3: TGTGCCAGCAGTTTACGGGGGGACAACTCCTACGAGCAGTACTTC.